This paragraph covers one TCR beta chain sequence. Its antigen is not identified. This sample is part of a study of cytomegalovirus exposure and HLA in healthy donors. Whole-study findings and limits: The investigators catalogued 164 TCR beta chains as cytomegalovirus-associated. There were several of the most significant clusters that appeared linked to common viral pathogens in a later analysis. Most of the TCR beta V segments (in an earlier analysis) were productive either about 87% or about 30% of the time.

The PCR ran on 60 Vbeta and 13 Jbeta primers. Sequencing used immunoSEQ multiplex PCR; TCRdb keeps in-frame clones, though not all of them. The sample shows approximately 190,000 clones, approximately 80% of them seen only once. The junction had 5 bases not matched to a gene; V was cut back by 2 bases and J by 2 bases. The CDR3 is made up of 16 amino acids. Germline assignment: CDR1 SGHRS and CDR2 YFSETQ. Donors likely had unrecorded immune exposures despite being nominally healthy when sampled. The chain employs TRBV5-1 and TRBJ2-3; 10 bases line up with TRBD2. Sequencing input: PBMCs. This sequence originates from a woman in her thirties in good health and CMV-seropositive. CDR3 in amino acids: CASSFVAGGDTDTQYF. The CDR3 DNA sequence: TGCGCCAGCAGCTTTGTAGCGGGGGGCGACACAGATACGCAGTATTTT.